This TCR beta chain was identified in a study of T cells in Graves' hyperthyroidism and ophthalmopathy. Study-level results: Separating ophthalmopathy from stable hyperthyroidism was achieved by a 13 V-J model.

This clonotype was observed many times. Its antigen is not known. Regions amplified from RNA transcripts were the TCR beta CDR3 regions. An initial round of RT-PCR targeting the TCR CDR3 relied on the HTBI primer set. TCRdb reprocessed the multiplex PCR reads with MiXCR, giving one entry per CDR3 protein. The sample includes roughly 420,000 distinct CDR3 sequences, roughly 13% of them seen just once. This CDR3 contains 12 residues. The V and J ends lost 2 bases and 1 base respectively, with 3 bases between them. Per germline, CDR1 GTSNPN and CDR2 SVGIG (reference sequence). The chain is built from TRBV30 and TRBJ2-1; no clear D. The sequenced material came from blood. This TCR came from a woman between 18 and 30 years old with Graves' hyperthyroidism. CDR3 loop: CAWSKSYNEQFF. CDR3 DNA sequence: TGTGCCTGGAGTAAATCCTACAATGAGCAGTTCTTC.